The 26 T cell receptor beta chains below were found in one sample sequenced in a study of shared clonotypes between healthy human individuals. Produced via immunoSEQ multiplex PCR; TCRdb's table is partial and in-frame only. This sample carries 450,000 to 500,000 clones, around four fifths of them seen once, and the ten largest clones take approximately 12%. The specimen was PBMCs. These receptors all stem from a middle-aged woman in good health. Some clones in this sample may be carry-over from other donors' samples.

This chain connects TRBV5-1 to TRBJ2-1; 13 bases are shared with TRBD2. Unmatched junction bases numbered 5, after V lost 4 bases and J lost 7 bases. The CDR3 covers 15 residues. CDR1 is SGHRS and CDR2 is YFSETQ in the germline V gene. CDR3 region: CASSGTSGALNEQFF. The CDR3 DNA follows: TGCGCCAGCAGCGGGACTAGCGGGGCCCTTAATGAGCAGTTCTTC.

CDR3 sequence reads: CASSTLQETQYF. In DNA, the CDR3 is TGTGCCAGCTCAACCCTCCAAGAGACCCAGTACTTC. V is TRBV18 and J is TRBJ2-5; D not resolved. Trimming stripped 5 bases from V and 1 base from J, with 5 bases between. There are 12 residues in the CDR3. Looked up from germline, CDR1 is KGHSH and CDR2 is LQKENI.

This sequence joins TRBV7-2 and TRBJ2-3; 10 bases fit TRBD2. This CDR3 has 16 amino acids. Germline values: CDR1 SGHTA, CDR2 FQGNSA. Trimming removed 5 bases from V and 1 base from J; junction bases left unmatched: 6. CDR3 DNA sequence: TGTGCCAGCAGCCCACGGCTAGCGGGGGGCACAGATACGCAGTATTTT. Protein product: CASSPRLAGGTDTQYF.

V usage is TRBV4-2 and J usage is TRBJ1-4; a weak D match, TRBD1 (6 bases). With 3 bases removed from V and 4 bases from J, the gap between germline ends came to 15 bases. Germline V gene sequence: CDR1 LGHNA, CDR2 YNFKEQ. The CDR3 is made up of 16 amino acids. CDR3 amino acids: CASSQATGRFNEKLFF. In DNA form, the CDR3 reads TGTGCCAGCAGCCAGGCGACAGGCCGCTTTAATGAAAAACTGTTTTTT.

V and J are TRBV27 and TRBJ2-2; 13 bases map to TRBD2. The V gene's germline CDR1 is MNHEY and CDR2 SMNVEV (reference sequence). Losses at the gene ends were 0 bases for V and 6 bases for J; bases not matched to a gene: 4. The CDR3 runs 17 residues. The CDR3, as DNA: TGTGCCAGCAGTTTATCGGGACTAGCGGGGCCCCCCGGGGAGCTGTTTTTT. Its translation: CASSLSGLAGPPGELFF.

The chain has TRBV9 and TRBJ2-5; 7 bases map to TRBD2. The germline V gene encodes CDR1 SGDLS and CDR2 YYNGEE. Germline trimming cut 0 bases from V and 11 bases from J; bases unmatched to any gene: 13. The CDR3 runs 15 residues. Written as DNA, the CDR3 is TGTGCCAGCAGCGTAGCTTGGTGCATCCGGGGGGAGCAGTACTTC. As protein: CASSVAWCIRGEQYF.

The chain recombines TRBV7-9 with TRBJ2-5; D may be TRBD1 or TRBD2 (5 bases each). The germline gives CDR1 SEHNR, CDR2 FQNEAQ (reference sequence). V was trimmed by 8 bases and J by 14 bases, leaving 15 bases between them. The CDR3 spans 10 residues. CDR3 in amino acids: CASGDRICYF. CDR3 DNA sequence: TGTGCCAGCGGGGACCGGATTTGCTACTTC.

A note on this clone: A read error may explain this, as a much larger clone is one base away. The chain combines TRBV30 with TRBJ1-5; D call uncertain. The CDR3 covers 14 residues. CDR1 is GTSNPN, CDR2 SVGIG, per germline (reference sequence). As DNA, the CDR3 is TGTGCCTGGGGTGTGATACAAAGCAATCAGCCCCAGCATTTT. This sequence encodes CAWGVIQSNQPQHF.

The rearrangement uses TRBV12-5 and TRBJ2-7; 15 positions agree with TRBD2. CDR1 and CDR2 from the germline V gene are LGHNT and FRNRAP. The CDR3 is 19 residues long. The ends lost 7 bases at V and 5 bases at J; junction bases unmatched: 18. Here the CDR3 DNA reads TGTGCTAGTGTTTTCGTCCCGGGACTAGCGGGAGGCCGGGGCGACGAGCAGTACTTC. Translated, it gives CASVFVPGLAGGRGDEQYF.

The rearrangement uses TRBV30 and TRBJ1-4; no clear D. Per germline, CDR1 GTSNPN and CDR2 SVGIG (reference sequence). The CDR3 is 14 amino acids. The V end was cut by 0 bases, the J end by 0 bases, with 5 bases between. The CDR3 sequence: CAWSVGTTNEKLFF. The CDR3 nucleotides read TGTGCCTGGAGTGTAGGCACAACTAATGAAAAACTGTTTTTT.

The V gene is TRBV5-1, the J gene TRBJ2-3; D is unresolved. From germline, CDR1 is SGHRS and CDR2 YFSETQ. V was cut by 0 bases and J by 5 bases, with 13 bases left in between. CDR3 size: 15 residues. The CDR3 DNA sequence: TGCGCCAGCAGCTTGGCCACGGCCCAAGGAGATACGCAGTATTTT. Translating gives CASSLATAQGDTQYF.

Concerning this clone: Different DNA sequences within this sample yield the same CDR3. The chain recombines TRBV5-4 with TRBJ1-2, with D unclear. V lost 4 bases and J 1 base, leaving 8 bases between the germline ends. The CDR3 is made up of 13 amino acids. Germline V CDR1 and CDR2: SGHNT, YYREEE (reference sequence). The CDR3 here is CASSPQNNYGYTF. CDR3 in DNA: TGTGCCAGCAGCCCGCAGAATAACTATGGCTACACCTTC.

In DNA, the CDR3 is TGTGCCAGCAGCGTAGGGGGCCCAGGGGCGCCCTACGAGCAGTACTTC. This translates into CASSVGGPGAPYEQYF. The chain uses TRBV9 and TRBJ2-7, with D tentatively TRBD1 (6 bases). This CDR3 is 16 amino acids long. V gave up 0 bases and J gave up 2 bases, with 15 bases separating them. The germline CDR1 and CDR2 sequences are SGDLS and YYNGEE.

The V gene is TRBV14, the J gene TRBJ1-4, with a tentative D call TRBD1 (5 bases). Germline V gives CDR1 SGHDN, CDR2 FVKESK. The ends were cut back, 0 bases at V and 3 bases at J, with 14 bases in the middle. This CDR3 contains 17 residues. The CDR3 DNA follows: TGTGCCAGCAGCCAAGAGTTCGGCGGGGCCTCTAATGAAAAACTGTTTTTT. Its protein product is CASSQEFGGASNEKLFF.

The chain links TRBV9 to TRBJ2-7, with 14 bases fitting TRBD2. This CDR3 has 14 amino acids. Losses at the gene ends were 3 bases for V and 6 bases for J; bases not matched to a gene: 2. Germline V CDR1 and CDR2: SGDLS, YYNGEE. The CDR3 region is CASSATSGRGEQYF. CDR3 bases: TGTGCCAGCAGCGCGACTAGCGGGAGGGGCGAGCAGTACTTC.

This sequence joins TRBV18 and TRBJ2-3; D may be TRBD2 (5 bases). CDR3 length equals 14 residues. V lost 2 bases and J 4 bases, leaving 10 bases between the germline ends. Germline CDR1 and CDR2: KGHSH and LQKENI. CDR3 residues: CASSPAGNPDTQYF. The CDR3 bases are TGTGCCAGCTCACCAGCGGGTAACCCAGATACGCAGTATTTT.

This rearrangement joins TRBV5-1 to TRBJ2-1, with TRBD1 identical over 8 bases. V gave up 3 bases and J gave up 5 bases; unmatched junction bases: 7. From germline, CDR1 is SGHRS and CDR2 YFSETQ. This CDR3 region has 15 residues. The CDR3 loop reads CASSSLTGADNEQFF. As DNA, the CDR3 is TGCGCCAGCAGCTCGTTGACAGGGGCGGACAATGAGCAGTTCTTC.

The V and J genes are TRBV27 and TRBJ2-3; the match to TRBD2 covers 8 bases. Germline V gene lookup returns CDR1 MNHEY and CDR2 SMNVEV (reference sequence). V trimming: 6 bases; J trimming: 4 bases; junction bases outside the gene matches: 9. This CDR3 is 15 amino acids long. The CDR3 nucleotides read TGTGCCAGCAGCGGGAGGGCCCTCAGCGCAGATACGCAGTATTTT. Translation: CASSGRALSADTQYF.

The V gene is TRBV28, the J gene TRBJ1-5, with D perhaps matching TRBD1 (5 bases). The CDR3 totals 14 residues. CDR1 is MDHEN, CDR2 SYDVKM, per germline. V lost 2 bases, J lost 8 bases, and 13 bases lay in between. This chain's CDR3 is CASSLDPDSKPQHF. DNA for the CDR3: TGTGCCAGCAGTTTAGACCCCGACAGTAAGCCCCAGCATTTT.

The V call is TRBV6-5, the J call TRBJ2-5; D gene uncertain. The CDR3 contains 15 residues. V was shortened by 3 bases and J by 6 bases, with 17 bases between the two germline ends. Germline V lookup: CDR1 MNHEY, CDR2 SVGAGI. The CDR3 sequence: CASSYRALQAQTQYF. CDR3 DNA: TGTGCCAGCAGTTATAGGGCATTACAAGCTCAGACCCAGTACTTC.

V gene TRBV10-3 combines with J gene TRBJ1-2, with TRBD1 matching over 7 bases. The CDR3 runs to 12 residues. CDR1 is ENHRY, CDR2 SYGVKD, per germline. V lost 6 bases and J lost 8; bases outside the gene matches: 6. In DNA form, the CDR3 reads TGTGCCATCAGCAGGACAGGCGAGGGCTACACCTTC. Amino acids: CAISRTGEGYTF.

This clone has just a few counts. This is likely an artifact of a read error, given a far larger clone one base away. The identical CDR3 is also encoded by other nucleotide sequences in the sample. This chain joins TRBV7-8 and TRBJ2-7; no clear D gene. CDR3 length: 15 amino acids. V lost 3 bases and J lost 2, with 14 bases in between. Germline V gene lookup returns CDR1 SGHVS and CDR2 FQNEAQ. CDR3 sequence: CASSFLRYSPYEQYF. The CDR3 coding sequence is TGTGCCAGCAGCTTCCTCCGCTACTCACCCTACGAGCAGTACTTC. Drawing the rest from reference TRBV7-8 and TRBJ2-7, the complete variable domain is GAGVSQSPRYKVAKRGQDVALRCDPISGHVSLFWYQQALGQGPEFLTYFQNEAQLDKSGLPSDRFFAERPEGSVSTLKIQRTQQEDSAVYLCASSFLRYSPYEQYFGPGTRLTVT.

The rearrangement uses TRBV25-1 and TRBJ1-4, with D unclear. The ends were cut back, 3 bases at V and 4 bases at J, with 9 bases in the middle. The CDR3 has 14 residues. CDR1 is MGHDK, CDR2 SYGVNS, per germline. This CDR3 reads CASSDHNSNEKLFF. CDR3 nucleotides: TGTGCCAGCAGTGATCACAATAGTAATGAAAAACTGTTTTTT.

This clone has just one count. The chain joins TRBV30 to TRBJ2-1; TRBD2 aligns across 7 bases. The CDR3 loop spans 15 amino acids. CDR1 and CDR2 (germline): GTSNPN, SVGIG (reference sequence). Germline trimming cut 2 bases from V and 8 bases from J; bases unmatched to any gene: 12. In DNA, the CDR3 is TGTGCCTGGAGTCCCGGGACTACCTTAACCGATGAGCAGTTCTTC. Translating it yields CAWSPGTTLTDEQFF.

Regarding this clone: Other nucleotide sequences in the sample specify the same CDR3. The chain recombines TRBV28 with TRBJ1-6, with D uncertain. The CDR3 spans 12 residues. The ends were cut back, 5 bases at V and 6 bases at J, with 5 bases in the middle. CDR1 MDHEN and CDR2 SYDVKM come from the germline V gene. CDR3 bases: TGTGCCAGCAGTCGCCTTAATTCACCCCTCCACTTT. The encoded protein is CASSRLNSPLHF.

The chain uses TRBV5-1 and TRBJ2-1; 7 nucleotides match TRBD1. The germline gives CDR1 SGHRS, CDR2 YFSETQ. The CDR3 sequence is 16 residues long. V lost 0 bases and J lost 2; bases outside the gene matches: 5. DNA of the CDR3: TGCGCCAGCAGCTTGGCTGGGGACAGCGCCTACAATGAGCAGTTCTTC. The encoded protein is CASSLAGDSAYNEQFF.